This TCR beta chain was recovered during a study of T cell responses to AZD1222 COVID-19 vaccine. Study in general: Combined were second doses at about 4 or about 12 weeks.

TCRdb keeps only in-frame clones here, not all; method: immunoSEQ multiplex PCR. The sample holds about 140,000 clones, 88% seen once. The V gene end was trimmed by 0 bases and the J gene end by 1 base; junction bases not matched to a gene: 10. Germline CDR1 MNHEY, CDR2 SMNVEV (reference sequence). The CDR3 is 18 residues long. The TCR sequence derives from an adult in good health. V is TRBV27 and J is TRBJ1-1; TRBD1 matches at 8 bases. Sequencing was performed on peripheral blood, taken on day 0 of AZD1222 vaccination. In nucleotides, the CDR3 is TGTGCCAGCAGTTTATCGTTTCGCAGGGGGCCGGGGAACACTGAAGCTTTCTTT. The encoded protein is CASSLSFRRGPGNTEAFF.